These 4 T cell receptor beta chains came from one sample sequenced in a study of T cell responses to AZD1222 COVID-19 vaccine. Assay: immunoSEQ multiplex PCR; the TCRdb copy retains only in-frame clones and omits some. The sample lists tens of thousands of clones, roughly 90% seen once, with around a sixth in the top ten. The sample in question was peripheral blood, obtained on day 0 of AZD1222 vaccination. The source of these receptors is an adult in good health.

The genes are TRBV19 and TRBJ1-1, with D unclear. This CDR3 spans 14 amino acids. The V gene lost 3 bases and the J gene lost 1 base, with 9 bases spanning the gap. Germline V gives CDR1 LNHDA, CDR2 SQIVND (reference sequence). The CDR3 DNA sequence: TGTGCCAGTAGTATTTATGAAGGGAACACTGAAGCTTTCTTT. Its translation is CASSIYEGNTEAFF.

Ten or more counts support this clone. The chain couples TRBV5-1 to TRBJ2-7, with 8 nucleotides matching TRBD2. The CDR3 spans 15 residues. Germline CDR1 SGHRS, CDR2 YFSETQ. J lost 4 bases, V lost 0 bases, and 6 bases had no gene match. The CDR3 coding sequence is TGCGCCAGCAGCTTGGCGGGACTAGAGCTATACGAGCAGTACTTC. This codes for CASSLAGLELYEQYF.

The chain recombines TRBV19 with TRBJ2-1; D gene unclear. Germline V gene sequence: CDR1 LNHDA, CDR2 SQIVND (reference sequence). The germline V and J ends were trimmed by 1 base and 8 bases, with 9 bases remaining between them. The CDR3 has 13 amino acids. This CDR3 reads CASSIGRPDEQFF. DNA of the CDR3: TGTGCCAGTAGTATAGGTCGTCCGGATGAGCAGTTCTTC.

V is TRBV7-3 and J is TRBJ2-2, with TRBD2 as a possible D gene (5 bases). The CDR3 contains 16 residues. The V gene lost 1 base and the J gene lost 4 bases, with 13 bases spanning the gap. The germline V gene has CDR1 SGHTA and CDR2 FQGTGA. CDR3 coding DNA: TGTGCCAGCAGCTTAAACCGGGGTCCGTTCACCGGGGAGCTGTTTTTT. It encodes CASSLNRGPFTGELFF.